This T cell receptor beta chain was observed in a study of shared clonotypes between healthy human individuals. Whole-study findings and limits: The generation probabilities recorded for non-shared clonotypes fell below those of clonotypes shared by all four donors.

This CDR3 is 12 amino acids long. Germline loops: CDR1 LNHNV, CDR2 YYDKDF (reference sequence). V was pared by 0 bases and J by 4 bases, with 3 bases between. This clone was seen a single time. As yet, its antigen is unknown. Clones were read by immunoSEQ multiplex PCR, and TCRdb kept only the in-frame ones, dropping some. Among approximately 2,300,000 clones listed, under 95% were seen once. Only Caucasian adults living in Nashville, Tennessee served as donors. The authors divided CD4+ cells into CD45RA+ naive and CD45RA-negative memory subsets. The chain links TRBV15 to TRBJ2-5; D remains ambiguous. Material for sequencing was naive CD4+ T cells from PBMCs. Subset specified: CD45RA+ positively selected. The TCR comes from a young man in good health. Some clones in this sample may be carry-over from other donors' samples. CDR3 sequence (DNA): TGTGCCACCAGCAGAGAGCCAGAGACCCAGTACTTC. Translated: CATSREPETQYF. Together with reference TRBV15 and TRBJ2-5, the CDR3 gives the full variable domain: DAMVIQNPRYQVTQFGKPVTLSCSQTLNHNVMYWYQQKSSQAPKLLFHYYDKDFNNEADTPDNFQSRRPNTSFCFLDIRSPGLGDTAMYLCATSREPETQYFGPGTRLLVL.